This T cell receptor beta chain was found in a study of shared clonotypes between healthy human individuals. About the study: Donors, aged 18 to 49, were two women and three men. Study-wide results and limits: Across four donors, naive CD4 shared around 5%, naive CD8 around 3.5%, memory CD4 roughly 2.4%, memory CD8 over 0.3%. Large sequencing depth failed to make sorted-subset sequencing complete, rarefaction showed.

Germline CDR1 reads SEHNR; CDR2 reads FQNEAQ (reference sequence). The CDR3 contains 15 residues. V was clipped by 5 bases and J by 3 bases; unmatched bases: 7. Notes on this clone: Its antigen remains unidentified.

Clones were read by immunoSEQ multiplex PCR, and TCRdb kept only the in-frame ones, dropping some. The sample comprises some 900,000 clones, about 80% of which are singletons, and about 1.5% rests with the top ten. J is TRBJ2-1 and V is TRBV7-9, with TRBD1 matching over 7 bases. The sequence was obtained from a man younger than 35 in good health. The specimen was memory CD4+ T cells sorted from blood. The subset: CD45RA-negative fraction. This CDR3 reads CASSVDGQVYNEQFF. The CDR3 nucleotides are TGTGCCAGCAGCGTCGATGGACAGGTCTACAATGAGCAGTTCTTC.